The sequence of this T cell receptor (beta chain) was determined in a study of CD8 T cells in Susac syndrome. cDNA came from around 0.54 to 1 ug RNA primed by random hexamers. A multiplex approach, immunoSEQ multiplex PCR, amplified TCR beta CDR3 across 54 Vbeta and 13 Jbeta. One entry per CDR3 protein, called by TCRdb with MiXCR from the immunoSEQ multiplex PCR reads. The table lists about 130,000 distinct CDR3 sequences, just under 95% of them singletons. CDR1 and CDR2 from the germline V gene are SGHTA and FQGNSA. The V end was cut by 2 bases, the J end by 4 bases, with 6 bases between. CDR3 length equals 13 residues. CD8+ and CD4+ T cells circulating in blood were sequenced for TCR beta. Controls were drawn from healthy donors and were matched for age and sex.

Sequenced: CD4+ T cells from PBMCs. The chain combines TRBV7-2 with TRBJ2-1, with D perhaps matching TRBD2 (5 bases). The sequence came from a human donor in good health. The CDR3 region is CASSLRLYNEQFF. As DNA, the CDR3 is TGTGCCAGCAGCTTACGACTATACAATGAGCAGTTCTTC.